This is a list of T cell receptor beta chains from one sample in a study of blood T cell repertoires in COVID-19. Data came from immunoSEQ multiplex PCR; TCRdb stores just in-frame clones and leaves some out. Seen here are some 200,000 clones, approximately 80% observed once, and the top ten hold 13% to 15%. The specimen sequenced was peripheral blood. These receptors were taken from a woman in her 70s with COVID-19, enrolled during active disease. CDR3s include the opening cysteine and the closing phenylalanine or tryptophan. A D gene is named only where the DNA matches it firmly.

d_call j_call v_call cdr3_aa
. TRBJ1-5 TRBV3-1/TRBV3-2 CASSQSGNQPQHF
. TRBJ2-1 TRBV7-3 CASSSGGGPNEQFF
. TRBJ1-2 TRBV29-1 CSVWGVDGYTF
. TRBJ1-2 TRBV28 CASSFPSEVRGGGYTF
. TRBJ1-1 TRBV11-2 CASSPGRGGATEAFF
TRBD2 TRBJ2-3 TRBV28 CASSPTWGGRTDTQYF
. TRBJ1-5 TRBV5-8 CASSLGTIIRGYQPQHF
TRBD2 TRBJ2-1 TRBV29-1 CSVEPVAGANNEQFF
. TRBJ1-5 TRBV7-8 CASSGSSREPQHF
. TRBJ2-1 TRBV11-2 CASSLGATYNEQFF
. TRBJ1-1 TRBV30 CAWSPWREAFF
TRBD1 TRBJ2-3 TRBV27 CASSFQGQGPTDTQYF